This T cell receptor (beta chain) was sequenced in a study of beta chain features in type 1 diabetes. Looking at the study overall: Across all samples, about 100 million sorted cells were examined. Study findings and constraints: Type 1 diabetes patients had TCRB CDR3s that were shorter (moderately but significantly so) in all four CD4+ subsets.

Reverse transcribing all isolated RNA meant expressed TCRB transcripts were sequenced. Assay: immunoSEQ multiplex PCR; the TCRdb copy retains only in-frame clones and omits some. This sample has hundreds of thousands of clones, with 10% to 15% found just once. Trimming removed 2 bases from V and 1 base from J; junction bases left unmatched: 2. The CDR3 totals 15 residues. Germline CDR1 and CDR2: SEHNR and FQNEAQ (reference sequence). This clone was recorded a few times. What it binds is unknown. J is TRBJ2-3 and V is TRBV7-9, with 8 bases aligning to TRBD2. The receptor was derived from a man between 18 and 29 years old with type 1 diabetes. Sequenced: naive CD4+ T cells from blood. Here the CDR3 DNA reads TGTGCCAGCAGCTTACGGGGGGGACGCACAGATACGCAGTATTTT. This sequence encodes CASSLRGGRTDTQYF. Variable domain in full (rest from reference TRBV7-9 and TRBJ2-3): DTGVSQNPRHKITKRGQNVTFRCDPISEHNRLYWYRQTLGQGPEFLTYFQNEAQLEKSRLLSDRFSAERPKGSFSTLEIQRTEQGDSAMYLCASSLRGGRTDTQYFGPGTRLTVL.